The 9 T cell receptor beta chains presented below share a single source sample, sequenced in a study of T cell changes during pregnancy in multiple sclerosis. Produced via immunoSEQ multiplex PCR; TCRdb's table is partial and in-frame only. This sample has 30,000 or so clones, with 75% to 90% found just once. The starting material was CD8+ T cells from peripheral blood mononuclear cells, obtained after pregnancy. These receptors all stem from a female donor with multiple sclerosis, enrolled in a pregnancy study.

The chain combines TRBV15 with TRBJ2-7, with D tentatively TRBD1 (6 bases). Germline CDR1 reads LNHNV; CDR2 reads YYDKDF (reference sequence). V was pared by 5 bases and J by 3 bases, with 17 bases between. This CDR3 contains 15 residues. CDR3 loop: CATSARGQTFYEQYF. As DNA, the CDR3 is TGTGCCACCAGCGCCAGAGGACAGACCTTCTACGAGCAGTACTTC.

The genes are TRBV15 and TRBJ2-1, with TRBD2 matching 7 bases. The length of the CDR3 is 14 residues. CDR1 and CDR2 (germline): LNHNV, YYDKDF (reference sequence). Trimming cost V 8 bases and J 0 bases; bases outside gene matches: 4. The CDR3 DNA follows: TGTGCCACCGCTCGCGGGAGCTCCTACAATGAGCAGTTCTTC. As protein: CATARGSSYNEQFF.

The CDR3 DNA reads as TGTGCCAGCAGCACGAGAGCGGAATGGGCTAGTCCCCCCACAGATACGCAGTATTTT. It is translated as CASSTRAEWASPPTDTQYF. The rearrangement links TRBV11-2 to TRBJ2-3, with TRBD2 as a possible D gene (5 bases). V dropped 5 bases and J dropped 2 bases, with 26 bases sitting between them. The CDR3 is 19 amino acids. Germline V gene data show CDR1 as SGHAT and CDR2 as FQNNGV.

The chain employs TRBV5-1 and TRBJ2-2; D might be TRBD2 (5 bases). CDR1 is SGHRS, CDR2 YFSETQ, per germline. CDR3 length equals 16 residues. V gave up 4 bases and J gave up 6 bases, with 19 bases separating them. The CDR3 spells CASSTREESGPGELFF. The CDR3 DNA reads as TGCGCCAGCAGCACCCGGGAAGAATCCGGTCCCGGGGAGCTGTTTTTT.

This rearrangement joins TRBV29-1 to TRBJ1-2; maybe TRBD1 (6 bases). Germline V gene lookup returns CDR1 SQVTM and CDR2 ANQGSEA. V gave up 7 bases and J gave up 3 bases, with 12 bases separating them. There are 12 residues in the CDR3. The CDR3 coding sequence is TGCAGCGCTACGGGACAAGACTATGGCTACACCTTC. Amino acids: CSATGQDYGYTF.

This clone has only one observation. V and J are TRBV4-3 and TRBJ2-7, with 8 bases that match TRBD1. Trimming removed 0 bases from V and 2 bases from J; junction bases left unmatched: 6. The CDR3 is 16 amino acids. In germline, CDR1 is LGHNA, CDR2 YSLEER. This chain's CDR3 is CASSQESADRAYEQYF. For the CDR3, the DNA is TGCGCCAGCAGCCAAGAATCGGCGGACAGGGCCTACGAGCAGTACTTC.

J is TRBJ1-2 and V is TRBV10-1; TRBD1 might be the D (6 bases). The V gene's germline CDR1 is WNHNN and CDR2 SYGVQD (reference sequence). Trimming stripped 6 bases from V and 0 bases from J, with 23 bases between. The CDR3 contains 18 residues. The CDR3 sequence: CASSTGLGPPRANYGYTF. Here the CDR3 DNA reads TGCGCCAGCAGCACAGGGCTAGGACCACCCCGTGCTAACTATGGCTACACCTTC.

CDR3: CASSLASVYPGELFF. DNA of the CDR3: TGTGCCAGCAGCTTGGCGTCAGTTTACCCCGGGGAGCTGTTTTTT. The chain links TRBV5-4 to TRBJ2-2; D unresolved. This CDR3 region has 15 residues. The germline V gene encodes CDR1 SGHNT and CDR2 YYREEE (reference sequence). V was cut by 0 bases and J by 6 bases, with 12 bases left in between.

This rearrangement joins TRBV6-1 to TRBJ2-5, with D tentatively TRBD1 (6 bases). The J call is in doubt because the DNA end fits TRBJ2-7 better. CDR1 is MNHNS, CDR2 SASEGT, per germline. The CDR3 runs 14 residues. The chain's CDR3 is CASSPRQETYEQYF. The CDR3 DNA is TGTGCCAGCAGTCCTCGACAGGAGACCTACGAGCAGTACTTC.